This T cell receptor (beta chain) was recovered during a study of blood T cell repertoires in COVID-19. Study-level background: Italy, Spain and the United States were the sources of the convalescent and acute COVID-19 samples. In each case, the material was cDNA or gDNA derived from T cells, B-cell-depleted T cells, or PBMCs.

Per the authors' pipeline: Estimation of nucleated cell counts relied on the amplification of reference gene primers. Method: immunoSEQ multiplex PCR; TCRdb's copy keeps in-frame clones and lacks some. V, J and clone size are those of that table, while D and trimming were read from the DNA. The profile shows hundreds of thousands of clones, around nine tenths of them singletons. The CDR3 totals 15 residues. The V and J ends lost 2 bases and 2 bases, in that order; junction bases with no gene match: 6. The germline gives CDR1 MNHEY, CDR2 SMNVEV (reference sequence). Material: peripheral blood. This rearrangement joins TRBV27 to TRBJ2-7; 7 bases map to TRBD2. The TCR comes from a woman aged 60 to 75 who had recovered from COVID-19. The CDR3 DNA reads as TGTGCCAGCAGTTTAGGGGGGACTAAAACCTACGAGCAGTACTTC. Amino acids: CASSLGGTKTYEQYF.